Listed here is a single T cell receptor beta chain. Its antigen is undetermined. Quantitative 5'-RACE with molecular barcodes generated TCR beta libraries. TCRdb called the 5' RACE reads again in MiXCR, with one record for every CDR3 protein. Of roughly 440,000 distinct CDR3 sequences in the sample, more than 15% are singletons; the top ten hold approximately 1%. CDR3 length equals 17 residues. Trimming cost V 6 bases and J 1 base; bases outside gene matches: 12. From germline, CDR1 is MNHNS and CDR2 SASEGT. These data come from a study of CD8 T cells in ankylosing spondylitis. Whole-study results and caveats: It appeared that ankylosing spondylitis blood was characterized by a TCR beta motif of roughly 8 highly homologous variants. Disease-associated clones were reportedly significantly overrepresented in matched ankylosing spondylitis synovial fluid. Some of the motif variants had earlier been found in reactive arthritis patients' fluid and blood.

The rearrangement links TRBV6-1 to TRBJ1-5, with 7 bases identical to TRBD1. Sequenced sample: blood, either unsorted or a sorted T cell fraction (not recorded which). The source is a male donor with ankylosing spondylitis. The CDR3 is CASSPGQTTGSNQPQHF. DNA for the CDR3: TGTGCCAGCAGCCCGGGACAGACTACAGGAAGCAATCAGCCCCAGCATTTT.